These 30 T cell receptor beta chains share one sample of origin, sequenced in a study of OX40 agonist ivuxolimab in advanced cancers. Assay used: immunoSEQ multiplex PCR; TCRdb lists only in-frame clones, some missing. The sample includes 60,000 to 80,000 clones, 75% to 85% of them seen just once. This sample comprised CD4+ or CD8+ T cells sorted from blood, obtained in a trial of the OX40 agonist ivuxolimab. These receptors all stem from an adult with an advanced solid tumor such as melanoma, head and neck, liver or kidney cancer.

CDR3 DNA: TGCGCCAGCAGCCAAGGAGGTAGCGGGAGGTCGAGCACAGATACGCAGTATTTT. Its protein product is CASSQGGSGRSSTDTQYF. The chain employs TRBV4-1 and TRBJ2-3, with 10 bases identical to TRBD2. Germline V gives CDR1 MGHRA, CDR2 YSYEKL. J gave up 0 bases and V 1 base, and 7 bases lay outside the gene matches. The length of the CDR3 is 18 residues.

The J gene is TRBJ1-4, the V gene TRBV2, with D unclear. This CDR3 is 14 amino acids long. Germline assignment: CDR1 SNHLY and CDR2 FYNNEI. Trimming removed 2 bases at V and 5 bases at J, with 9 bases between. Here the CDR3 reads CASSEQPENEKLFF. CDR3 nucleotide sequence: TGTGCCAGCAGTGAACAGCCCGAGAATGAAAAACTGTTTTTT.

This rearrangement joins TRBV19 to TRBJ2-7; TRBD1 aligns across 8 bases. V lost 7 bases to trimming and J lost 3 bases; unmatched junction nucleotides: 11. The CDR3 is 15 residues long. The germline CDR1 and CDR2 sequences are LNHDA and SQIVND (reference sequence). The chain's CDR3 is CASNLGHGQGYEQYF. The DNA for the CDR3 is TGTGCCAGTAACCTCGGTCACGGACAGGGCTACGAGCAGTACTTC.

CDR3 residues: CSARGDTEAFF. Written as DNA, the CDR3 is TGCAGTGCTAGGGGGGACACTGAAGCTTTCTTT. This sequence joins TRBV20-1 and TRBJ1-1; D perhaps matches TRBD1 (5 bases). V lost 3 bases, J lost 3 bases, and 5 bases lay in between. Germline V gene lookup returns CDR1 DFQATT and CDR2 SNEGSKA (reference sequence). This CDR3 region has 11 residues.

The chain combines TRBV23-1 with TRBJ2-2; 15 positions agree with TRBD2. TRBV23-1 is marked as an open reading frame, function uncertain. The CDR3 runs 20 residues. Trimming at V came to 2 bases and at J to 5 bases, leaving 12 bases not matched to a gene. Here the CDR3 DNA reads TGCGCCAGCAGTCAACCATACCTTGGACTAGCGGGGGGGCCAACCGGGGAGCTGTTTTTT. Its protein is CASSQPYLGLAGGPTGELFF.

V and J are TRBV28 and TRBJ2-7; D perhaps matches TRBD1 (6 bases). V lost 2 bases, J lost 5 bases, and 13 bases lay in between. The CDR3 runs 14 residues. The germline CDR1 and CDR2 sequences are MDHEN and SYDVKM. CDR3 nucleotide sequence: TGTGCCAGCAGTTTAGGGACACGGACCCACGAGCAGTACTTC. This translates into CASSLGTRTHEQYF.

This clone has a handful of counts. V gene TRBV9 combines with J gene TRBJ2-1; TRBD1 is a possible D gene (5 bases). The V and J ends lost 2 bases and 8 bases respectively, with 8 bases between them. Germline V gene sequence: CDR1 SGDLS, CDR2 YYNGEE. The CDR3 runs 12 residues. CDR3 sequence (DNA): TGTGCCAGCAGCGTTCAGGGTGATGAGCAGTTCTTC. This translates into CASSVQGDEQFF. Together with reference TRBV9 and TRBJ2-1, the CDR3 gives the full variable domain: DSGVTQTPKHLITATGQRVTLRCSPRSGDLSVYWYQQSLDQGLQFLIQYYNGEERAKGNILERFSAQQFPDLHSELNLSSLELGDSALYFCASSVQGDEQFFGPGTRLTVL.

The chain recombines TRBV9 with TRBJ1-2; D is unresolved. The CDR3 consists of 14 residues. The V gene's germline CDR1 is SGDLS and CDR2 YYNGEE. Trimming shortened V by 0 bases and J by 5 bases, and 11 bases separated the two germline ends. The CDR3 loop reads CASSVEVGPYGYTF. The CDR3 DNA sequence: TGTGCCAGCAGCGTAGAGGTAGGGCCGTATGGCTACACCTTC.

The chain joins TRBV7-9 to TRBJ1-5; 9 bases are a match to TRBD1. The V gene end was trimmed by 2 bases and the J gene end by 2 bases; junction bases not matched to a gene: 10. Germline CDR1 reads SEHNR; CDR2 reads FQNEAQ (reference sequence). The CDR3 is made up of 18 amino acids. CDR3 region: CASSLSQGAGGGNQPQHF. CDR3 nucleotide sequence: TGTGCCAGCAGCTTATCACAGGGGGCGGGCGGGGGCAATCAGCCCCAGCATTTT.

J is TRBJ1-1 and V is TRBV21-1. TRBV21-1 is a recognized pseudogene. There are 16 residues in the CDR3. The chain's CDR3 is CASSKGRGGCCTEAFF. The CDR3 DNA is TGTGCCAGCAGCAAAGGCCGGGGGGGATGTTGCACTGAAGCTTTCTTT.

The chain uses TRBV30 and TRBJ2-6; 8 bases agree with TRBD1. Trimming took 5 bases from V and 4 from J; bases not matched to a gene: 4. This CDR3 region has 14 residues. Germline CDR1 GTSNPN, CDR2 SVGIG (reference sequence). CDR3: CAWDRGSGANVLTF. The CDR3 bases are TGTGCCTGGGACAGGGGATCCGGGGCCAACGTCCTGACTTTC.

This clone was seen only a few times. V and J are TRBV11-1 and TRBJ2-7; 11 nucleotides agree with TRBD2. J lost 3 bases, V lost 5 bases, and 6 bases had no gene match. The CDR3 covers 15 residues. The germline CDR1 and CDR2 sequences are SGHAT and FQDESV (reference sequence). The CDR3 region is CASSIPTSGSYEQYF. CDR3 nucleotides: TGTGCCAGCAGCATCCCAACTAGCGGGAGCTACGAGCAGTACTTC.

This rearrangement joins TRBV7-2 to TRBJ2-1, with D unclear. The V gene's germline CDR1 is SGHTA and CDR2 FQGNSA. The ends were cut back, 1 base at V and 8 bases at J, with 12 bases in the middle. This CDR3 spans 14 amino acids. The CDR3 protein is CASSLGQAVDEQFF. The CDR3 DNA follows: TGTGCCAGCAGCTTAGGGCAGGCGGTCGATGAGCAGTTCTTC.

V usage is TRBV2 and J usage is TRBJ2-7; 8 positions match TRBD1. CDR1 and CDR2 from the germline V gene are SNHLY and FYNNEI. The CDR3 consists of 15 residues. The trim removed 6 bases at V and 2 bases at J, leaving 9 bases unmatched. CDR3: CASRNRTGNPYEQYF. CDR3 DNA sequence: TGTGCCAGCAGGAACCGGACAGGGAACCCCTACGAGCAGTACTTC.

This clone has only one observation. The rearrangement joins TRBV7-2 to TRBJ2-1; a possible D gene is TRBD1 (6 bases). In germline, CDR1 is SGHTA, CDR2 FQGNSA. The ends were cut back, 6 bases at V and 8 bases at J, with 11 bases in the middle. This CDR3 has 12 amino acids. In DNA form, the CDR3 reads TGTGCCAGCAGACAGGGATCGGATGAGCAGTTCTTC. This translates into CASRQGSDEQFF. Full variable domain (rest looked up from reference TRBV7-2 and TRBJ2-1): GAGVSQSPSNKVTEKGKDVELRCDPISGHTALYWYRQSLGQGLEFLIYFQGNSAPDKSGLPSDRFSAERTGGSVSTLTIQRTQQEDSAVYLCASRQGSDEQFFGPGTRLTVL.

The chain employs TRBV4-3 and TRBJ2-1; D is perhaps TRBD1 or TRBD2 (5 bases each). CDR1 is LGHNA, CDR2 YSLEER, per germline. The CDR3 has 17 residues. Trimming pared 0 bases from V and 3 bases from J, leaving 15 bases between. CDR3 nucleotide sequence: TGCGCCAGCAGCCAAGAATGGGGGTTCCTTTTCTACAATGAGCAGTTCTTC. Its protein is CASSQEWGFLFYNEQFF.

The V gene is TRBV29-1, the J gene TRBJ1-5; no clear D gene. V lost 4 bases, J lost 3 bases, and 7 bases lay in between. The CDR3 runs to 12 residues. In germline, CDR1 is SQVTM, CDR2 ANQGSEA. Here the CDR3 reads CSVGSPNQPQHF. CDR3 sequence (DNA): TGCAGCGTTGGCAGCCCCAATCAGCCCCAGCATTTT.

The chain employs TRBV9 and TRBJ1-4, with D perhaps matching TRBD1 (5 bases). Germline V gene lookup returns CDR1 SGDLS and CDR2 YYNGEE. The CDR3 is 18 residues long. The V and J ends lost 2 bases and 5 bases respectively, with 22 bases between them. The CDR3 DNA sequence: TGTGCCAGCAGCGTTTCCGGCAGGGCAAGTGTCTTGAATGAAAAACTGTTTTTT. Encoded protein: CASSVSGRASVLNEKLFF.

The chain has TRBV6-1 and TRBJ1-2, with 8 bases aligning to TRBD1. V lost 7 bases to trimming and J lost 8 bases; unmatched junction nucleotides: 9. The CDR3 runs 13 residues. CDR1 MNHNS and CDR2 SASEGT come from the germline V gene. DNA of the CDR3: TGTGCCAGCACCAAGGACAGGGCGGTCGGCTACACCTTC. This translates into CASTKDRAVGYTF.

The chain employs TRBV11-2 and TRBJ2-2; 14 nucleotides line up with TRBD2. The junction had 10 bases not matched to a gene; V was cut back by 5 bases and J by 5 bases. This CDR3 is 18 amino acids long. CDR1 SGHAT and CDR2 FQNNGV come from the germline V gene. The CDR3 nucleotides read TGTGCCAGCAGCCCCAGACTAGCGGGAGGGCCGGGGACCGGGGAGCTGTTTTTT. It is translated as CASSPRLAGGPGTGELFF.

This chain uses TRBV6-6 with TRBJ1-1; D perhaps matches TRBD1 (6 bases). Between the trimmed V and J ends, which lost 8 bases and 0 bases, there was a span of 10 bases. Germline values: CDR1 MNHNY, CDR2 SVGAGI (reference sequence). The CDR3 extends over 13 amino acids. The CDR3 loop is CASRDTLNTEAFF. Here the CDR3 DNA reads TGTGCCAGCCGGGACACGTTGAACACTGAAGCTTTCTTT.

The rearrangement joins TRBV5-1 to TRBJ2-2; D uncertain. Trimming removed 6 bases from V and 0 bases from J, with 12 bases in between. The CDR3 has 15 residues. Germline values: CDR1 SGHRS, CDR2 YFSETQ. CDR3 DNA: TGCGCCAGCAATGGACGGACCTCGAACACCGGGGAGCTGTTTTTT. Its translation: CASNGRTSNTGELFF. Using reference TRBV5-1 and TRBJ2-2 for the parts outside the CDR3, the full variable domain is KAGVTQTPRYLIKTRGQQVTLSCSPISGHRSVSWYQQTPGQGLQFLFEYFSETQRNKGNFPGRFSGRQFSNSRSEMNVSTLELGDSALYLCASNGRTSNTGELFFGEGSRLTVL.

V is TRBV9 and J is TRBJ1-5; 7 positions match TRBD1. Looked up from germline, CDR1 is SGDLS and CDR2 is YYNGEE. The J segment lost 5 bases and the V segment lost 3 bases, leaving 11 bases of the junction unmatched. The CDR3 consists of 16 residues. CDR3 nucleotide sequence: TGTGCCAGCAGCGCTGGGGGGGACAGCAGGTATCAGCCCCAGCATTTT. Protein sequence: CASSAGGDSRYQPQHF.

This clone came up a few times. The chain employs TRBV28 and TRBJ2-7; D tentatively reads TRBD1 or TRBD2 (7 bases each). V lost 3 bases and J 6 bases, leaving 12 bases between the germline ends. CDR1 MDHEN and CDR2 SYDVKM come from the germline V gene. The CDR3 consists of 13 residues. The CDR3 here is CASSLGGTAEQYF. The CDR3 DNA is TGTGCCAGCAGTTTGGGAGGGACAGCCGAGCAGTACTTC.

The chain recombines TRBV27 with TRBJ2-7, with TRBD2 as a possible D gene (6 bases). The CDR3 spans 15 residues. The V end was cut by 4 bases, the J end by 7 bases, with 20 bases between. Germline V gene lookup returns CDR1 MNHEY and CDR2 SMNVEV (reference sequence). DNA for the CDR3: TGTGCCAGCAGTTCCCTGGGGGGACCCATAATGGAGCAGTACTTC. Translated: CASSSLGGPIMEQYF.

The chain couples TRBV27 to TRBJ2-1; D gene ambiguous. The CDR3 is made up of 13 amino acids. CDR1 is MNHEY, CDR2 SMNVEV, per germline (reference sequence). Trimming pared 0 bases from V and 12 bases from J, leaving 12 bases between. The CDR3 protein is CASSLSNLDWQFF. CDR3 nucleotide sequence: TGTGCCAGCAGTTTATCGAACCTAGACTGGCAGTTCTTC.

V and J are TRBV27 and TRBJ2-7, with TRBD1 identical over 7 bases. V shed 2 bases, J shed 3 bases, and the junction held 10 bases outside the gene matches. The germline gives CDR1 MNHEY, CDR2 SMNVEV (reference sequence). This CDR3 region has 16 residues. CDR3 protein: CASSLVLGTVRYEQYF. The DNA of the CDR3 is TGTGCCAGCAGTTTAGTGTTGGGGACAGTCCGCTACGAGCAGTACTTC.

The chain is built from TRBV5-4 and TRBJ2-3, with a weak D call TRBD2 (6 bases). Germline CDR1 SGHNT, CDR2 YYREEE (reference sequence). The CDR3 totals 16 residues. V was shortened by 4 bases and J by 3 bases, with 18 bases between the two germline ends. CDR3 in amino acids: CASSPQAGSLTDTQYF. Written as DNA, the CDR3 is TGTGCCAGCAGCCCCCAGGCCGGGAGCCTTACAGATACGCAGTATTTT. Combining the CDR3 with reference TRBV5-4 and TRBJ2-3 gives the whole variable domain ETGVTQSPTHLIKTRGQQVTLRCSSQSGHNTVSWYQQALGQGPQFIFQYYREEENGRGNFPPRFSGLQFPNYSSELNVNALELDDSALYLCASSPQAGSLTDTQYFGPGTRLTVL.

This clone was recorded only once. The chain joins TRBV4-1 to TRBJ2-3, with D perhaps assigned TRBD1 or TRBD2 (5 bases each). Germline V gene sequence: CDR1 MGHRA, CDR2 YSYEKL. V lost 3 bases and J lost 3, with 10 bases in between. There are 14 residues in the CDR3. The CDR3 is CASSHRDGTDTQYF. The CDR3 coding sequence is TGCGCCAGCAGCCACCGGGACGGGACAGATACGCAGTATTTT.

V is TRBV28 and J is TRBJ1-4; D is unresolved. CDR1 MDHEN and CDR2 SYDVKM come from the germline V gene. Trimming left V 3 bases short and J 5 bases short, with 7 bases between. The CDR3 sequence is 13 residues long. CDR3 amino acids: CASSLSQNEKLFF. CDR3 nucleotides: TGTGCCAGCAGTTTGTCTCAAAATGAAAAACTGTTTTTT.